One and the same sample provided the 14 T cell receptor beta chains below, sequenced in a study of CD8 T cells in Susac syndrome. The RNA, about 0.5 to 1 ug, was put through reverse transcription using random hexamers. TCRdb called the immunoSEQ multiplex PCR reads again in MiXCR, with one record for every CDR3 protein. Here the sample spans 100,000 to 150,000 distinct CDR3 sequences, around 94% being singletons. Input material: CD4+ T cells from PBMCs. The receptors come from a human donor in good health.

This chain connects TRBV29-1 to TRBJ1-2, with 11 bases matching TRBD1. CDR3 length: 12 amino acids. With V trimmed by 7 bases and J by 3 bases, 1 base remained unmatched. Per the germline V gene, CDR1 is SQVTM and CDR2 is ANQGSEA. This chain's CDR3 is CSAGQGDYGYTF. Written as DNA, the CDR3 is TGCAGCGCGGGACAGGGGGACTATGGCTACACCTTC.

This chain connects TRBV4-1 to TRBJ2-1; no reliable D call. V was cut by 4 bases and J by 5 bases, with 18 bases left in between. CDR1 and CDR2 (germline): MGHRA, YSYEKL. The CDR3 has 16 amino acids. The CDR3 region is CASSPWGSTLNNEQFF. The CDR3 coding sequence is TGCGCCAGCAGCCCCTGGGGATCTACTCTGAACAATGAGCAGTTCTTC.

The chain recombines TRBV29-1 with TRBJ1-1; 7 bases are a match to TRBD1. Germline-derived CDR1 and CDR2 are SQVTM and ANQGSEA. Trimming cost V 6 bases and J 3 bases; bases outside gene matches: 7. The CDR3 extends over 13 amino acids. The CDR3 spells CSVKPQGDTEAFF. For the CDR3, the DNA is TGCAGCGTCAAACCCCAGGGGGACACTGAAGCTTTCTTT.

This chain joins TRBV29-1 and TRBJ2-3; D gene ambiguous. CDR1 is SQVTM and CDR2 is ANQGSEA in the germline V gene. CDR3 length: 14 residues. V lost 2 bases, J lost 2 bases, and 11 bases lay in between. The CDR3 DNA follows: TGCAGCGTTGAAATAAGTCTCCTCACAGATACGCAGTATTTT. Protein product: CSVEISLLTDTQYF.

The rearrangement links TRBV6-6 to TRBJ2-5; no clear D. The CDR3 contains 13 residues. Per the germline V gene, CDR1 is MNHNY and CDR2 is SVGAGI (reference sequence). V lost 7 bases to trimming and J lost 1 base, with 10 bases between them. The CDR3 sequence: CASTYSSQETQYF. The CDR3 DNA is TGTGCCAGCACCTACTCCTCCCAAGAGACCCAGTACTTC.

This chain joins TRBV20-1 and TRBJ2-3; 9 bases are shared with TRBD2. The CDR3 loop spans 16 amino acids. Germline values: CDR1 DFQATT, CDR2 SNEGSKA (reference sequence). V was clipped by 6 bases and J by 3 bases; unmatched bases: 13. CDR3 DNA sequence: TGCAGTGCCCCGGATAGCGGGAGATTTATGACAGATACGCAGTATTTT. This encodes CSAPDSGRFMTDTQYF.

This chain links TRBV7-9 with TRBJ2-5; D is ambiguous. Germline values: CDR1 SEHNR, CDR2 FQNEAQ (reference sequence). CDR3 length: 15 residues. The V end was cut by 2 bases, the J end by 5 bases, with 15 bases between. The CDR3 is CASSLNRGVLETQYF. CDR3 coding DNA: TGTGCCAGCAGCTTAAATCGCGGCGTCCTGGAGACCCAGTACTTC.

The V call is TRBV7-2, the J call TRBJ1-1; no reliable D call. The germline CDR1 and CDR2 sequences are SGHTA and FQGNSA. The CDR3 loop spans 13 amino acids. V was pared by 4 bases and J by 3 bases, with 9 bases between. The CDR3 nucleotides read TGTGCCAGCAGCTCCGTTGGGGACACTGAAGCTTTCTTT. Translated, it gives CASSSVGDTEAFF.

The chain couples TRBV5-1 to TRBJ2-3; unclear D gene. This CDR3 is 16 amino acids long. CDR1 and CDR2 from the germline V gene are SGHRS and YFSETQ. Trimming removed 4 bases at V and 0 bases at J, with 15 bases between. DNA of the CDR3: TGCGCCAGCAGCAGCCTACCTTTAGCTAGCACAGATACGCAGTATTTT. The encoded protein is CASSSLPLASTDTQYF.

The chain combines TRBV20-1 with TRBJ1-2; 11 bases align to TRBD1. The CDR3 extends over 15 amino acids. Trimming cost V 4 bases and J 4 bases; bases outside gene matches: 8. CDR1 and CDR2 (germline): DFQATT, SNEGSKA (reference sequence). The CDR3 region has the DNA TGCAGTGCTACGGGACAGGGGGGGATTGGCTATGGCTACACCTTC. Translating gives CSATGQGGIGYGYTF.

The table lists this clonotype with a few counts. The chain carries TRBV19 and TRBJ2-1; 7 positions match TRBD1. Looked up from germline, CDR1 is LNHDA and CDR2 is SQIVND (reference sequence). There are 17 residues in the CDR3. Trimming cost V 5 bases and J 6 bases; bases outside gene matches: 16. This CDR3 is CASSWTRSGGRGNEQFF. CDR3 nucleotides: TGTGCCAGTAGTTGGACACGCTCAGGGGGAAGAGGCAATGAGCAGTTCTTC.

This CDR3 is CASKSGTSGRTETQYF. CDR3 coding DNA: TGTGCCAGCAAATCCGGGACTAGCGGGAGAACAGAGACCCAGTACTTC. The chain employs TRBV5-4 and TRBJ2-5; 14 positions match TRBD2. This CDR3 is 16 amino acids long. Losses at the gene ends were 6 bases for V and 4 bases for J; bases not matched to a gene: 8. CDR1 SGHNT and CDR2 YYREEE come from the germline V gene (reference sequence).

The CDR3 bases are TGCAGTGCTAGATTTGGGGGAGAGGGCGCGGAGACCCAGTACTTC. The encoded protein is CSARFGGEGAETQYF. The rearrangement uses TRBV20-1 and TRBJ2-5; D tentatively reads TRBD1 or TRBD2 (5 bases each). CDR3 size: 15 residues. Germline V gene sequence: CDR1 DFQATT, CDR2 SNEGSKA (reference sequence). Trimming removed 2 bases from V and 5 bases from J, with 18 bases in between.

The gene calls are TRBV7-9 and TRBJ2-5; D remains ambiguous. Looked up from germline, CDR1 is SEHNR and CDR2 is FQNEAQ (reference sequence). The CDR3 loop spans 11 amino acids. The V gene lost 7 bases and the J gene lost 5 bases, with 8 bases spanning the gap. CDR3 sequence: CASTKSETQYF. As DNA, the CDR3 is TGTGCCAGCACCAAGTCGGAGACCCAGTACTTC.